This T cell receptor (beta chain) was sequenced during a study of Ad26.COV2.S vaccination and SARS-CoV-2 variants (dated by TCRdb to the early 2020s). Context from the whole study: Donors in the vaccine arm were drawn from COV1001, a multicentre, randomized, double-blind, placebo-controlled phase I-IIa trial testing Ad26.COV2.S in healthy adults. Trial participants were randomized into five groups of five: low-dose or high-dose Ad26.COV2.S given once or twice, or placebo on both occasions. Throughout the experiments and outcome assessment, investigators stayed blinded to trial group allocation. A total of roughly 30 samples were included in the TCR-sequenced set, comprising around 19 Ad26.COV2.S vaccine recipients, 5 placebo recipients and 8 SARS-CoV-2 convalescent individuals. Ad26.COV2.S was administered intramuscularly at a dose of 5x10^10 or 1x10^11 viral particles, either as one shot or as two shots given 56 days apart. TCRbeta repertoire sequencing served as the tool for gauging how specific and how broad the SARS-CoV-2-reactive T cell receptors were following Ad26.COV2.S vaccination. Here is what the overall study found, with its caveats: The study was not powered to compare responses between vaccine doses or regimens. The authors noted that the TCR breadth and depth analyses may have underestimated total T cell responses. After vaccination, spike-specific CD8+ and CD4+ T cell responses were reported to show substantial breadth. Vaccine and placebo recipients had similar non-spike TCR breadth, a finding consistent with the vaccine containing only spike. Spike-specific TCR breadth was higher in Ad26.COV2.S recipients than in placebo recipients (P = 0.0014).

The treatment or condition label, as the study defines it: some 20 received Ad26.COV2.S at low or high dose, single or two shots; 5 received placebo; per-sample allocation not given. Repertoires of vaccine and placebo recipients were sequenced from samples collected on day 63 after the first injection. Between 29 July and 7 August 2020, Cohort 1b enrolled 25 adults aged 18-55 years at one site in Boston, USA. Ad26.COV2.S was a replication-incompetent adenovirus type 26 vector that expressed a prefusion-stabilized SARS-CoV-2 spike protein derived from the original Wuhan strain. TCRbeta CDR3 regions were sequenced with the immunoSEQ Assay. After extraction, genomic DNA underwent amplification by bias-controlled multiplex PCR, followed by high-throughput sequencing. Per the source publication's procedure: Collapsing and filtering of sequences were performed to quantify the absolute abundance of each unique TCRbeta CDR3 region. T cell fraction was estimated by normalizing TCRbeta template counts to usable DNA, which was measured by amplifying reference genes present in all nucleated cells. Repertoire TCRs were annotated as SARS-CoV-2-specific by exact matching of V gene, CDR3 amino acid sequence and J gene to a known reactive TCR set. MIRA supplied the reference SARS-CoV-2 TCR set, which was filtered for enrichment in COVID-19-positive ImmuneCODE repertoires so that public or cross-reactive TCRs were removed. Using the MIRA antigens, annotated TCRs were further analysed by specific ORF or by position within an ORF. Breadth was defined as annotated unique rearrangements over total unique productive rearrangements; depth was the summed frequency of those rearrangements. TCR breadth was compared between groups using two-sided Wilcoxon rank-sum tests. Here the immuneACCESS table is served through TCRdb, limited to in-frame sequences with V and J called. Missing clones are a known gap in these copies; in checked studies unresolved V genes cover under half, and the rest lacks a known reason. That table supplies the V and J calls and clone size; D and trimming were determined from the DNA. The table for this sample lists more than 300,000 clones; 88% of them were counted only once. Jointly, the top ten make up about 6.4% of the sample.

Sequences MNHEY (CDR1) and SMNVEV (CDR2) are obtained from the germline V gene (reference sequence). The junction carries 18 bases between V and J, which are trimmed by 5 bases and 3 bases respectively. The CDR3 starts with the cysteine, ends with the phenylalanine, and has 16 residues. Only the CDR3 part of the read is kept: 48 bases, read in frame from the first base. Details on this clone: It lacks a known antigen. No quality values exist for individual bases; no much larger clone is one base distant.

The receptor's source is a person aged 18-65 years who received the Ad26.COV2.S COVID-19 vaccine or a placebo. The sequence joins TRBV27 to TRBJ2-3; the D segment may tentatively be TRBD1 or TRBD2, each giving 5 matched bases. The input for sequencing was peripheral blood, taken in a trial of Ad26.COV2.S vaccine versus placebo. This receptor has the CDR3 CASSPRVVGATDTQYF. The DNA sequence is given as TGTGCCAGCAGTCCCCGGGTCGTCGGGGCTACAGATACGCAGTATTTT.